Below are 22 T cell receptor beta chains sequenced from a single sample in a study of blood T cell repertoires in COVID-19. Using immunoSEQ multiplex PCR, the repertoire was profiled, and TCRdb retains in-frame clones only, with some absent. The sample has approximately 130,000 clones, approximately 87% seen once. Input material: peripheral blood. All receptors come from a man aged 45-60 years with acute or convalescent COVID-19.

This chain connects TRBV5-4 to TRBJ2-7, with 11 positions matching TRBD2. The germline V gene encodes CDR1 SGHNT and CDR2 YYREEE (reference sequence). CDR3 length equals 17 residues. The trim removed 2 bases at V and 1 base at J, leaving 8 bases unmatched. The CDR3 protein is CASSLISGTSGSYEQYF. The DNA of the CDR3 is TGTGCCAGCAGCTTAATTTCCGGGACTAGCGGTTCCTACGAGCAGTACTTC.

The V call is TRBV11-3, the J call TRBJ2-7, with D possibly matching TRBD2 (5 bases). Germline V lookup: CDR1 SGHNT, CDR2 YENEEA. V was clipped by 4 bases and J by 0 bases, with 10 bases between them. The CDR3 loop spans 14 amino acids. This CDR3 is CASSSMGSSYEQYF. The CDR3 coding sequence is TGTGCCAGCAGCTCCATGGGGAGCTCCTACGAGCAGTACTTC.

V usage is TRBV4-1 and J usage is TRBJ1-1; possibly TRBD1 for D (6 bases). Germline V gives CDR1 MGHRA, CDR2 YSYEKL. This CDR3 region has 16 residues. The V end was cut by 3 bases, the J end by 5 bases, with 19 bases between. The CDR3 sequence: CASSHTLGTTRTEAFF. CDR3 sequence (DNA): TGCGCCAGCAGCCATACCCTCGGGACAACGAGGACTGAAGCTTTCTTT.

The rearrangement links TRBV25-1 to TRBJ2-7; a possible D gene is TRBD1 (6 bases). Germline V gene sequence: CDR1 MGHDK, CDR2 SYGVNS. The V end lost 7 bases, the J end lost 2 bases, and 18 bases lay between the germline ends. This CDR3 is built from 15 residues. This CDR3 reads CASNLPGHVPYEQYF. CDR3 bases: TGTGCCAGCAACTTACCGGGACACGTCCCCTACGAGCAGTACTTC.

The rearrangement links TRBV6-5 to TRBJ2-7; 7 bases fit TRBD2. Germline trimming cut 7 bases from V and 0 bases from J; bases unmatched to any gene: 9. The CDR3 covers 15 residues. Germline V gives CDR1 MNHEY, CDR2 SVGAGI. CDR3 coding DNA: TGTGCCAGCACCCAGGAAGGGAGGGGCTCCTACGAGCAGTACTTC. Its protein is CASTQEGRGSYEQYF.

J is TRBJ2-5 and V is TRBV6-6, with D possibly matching TRBD1 (6 bases). Per germline, CDR1 MNHNY and CDR2 SVGAGI (reference sequence). This CDR3 spans 14 amino acids. Trimming pared 4 bases from V and 5 bases from J, leaving 14 bases between. In DNA, the CDR3 is TGTGCCAGCAGTTCGCCTACTACAGGGGAGACCCAGTACTTC. Translation gives CASSSPTTGETQYF.

The count of this clone is one. V usage is TRBV6-2 or TRBV6-3 and J usage is TRBJ2-7, with 10 bases fitting TRBD2. Germline V gives CDR1 MNHEY, CDR2 SVGEGT. This CDR3 is built from 15 residues. J was trimmed by 3 bases and V by 6 bases; bases with no gene match: 8. Here the CDR3 DNA reads TGTGCCAGCAGCGACCTAGGACTAGCGGACTACGAGCAGTACTTC. This translates into CASSDLGLADYEQYF.

The rearrangement links TRBV3-1 (or the pseudogene TRBV3-2) to TRBJ1-1; D unclear. The germline V gene encodes CDR1 LGHDT and CDR2 YNNKEL (reference sequence). The length of the CDR3 is 15 residues. V lost 4 bases, J lost 11 bases, and 23 bases lay in between. The CDR3 here is CASSPLWAVGIDAFF. The CDR3 nucleotides read TGTGCCAGCAGCCCACTCTGGGCAGTGGGCATCGACGCTTTCTTT.

The rearrangement joins TRBV10-1 to TRBJ1-5; TRBD1 is a possible D gene (6 bases). Germline values: CDR1 WNHNN, CDR2 SYGVQD (reference sequence). The CDR3 runs 14 residues. Trimming removed 6 bases from V and 3 bases from J, with 12 bases in between. The CDR3 here is CASSHRDFNQPQHF. DNA of the CDR3: TGCGCCAGCAGCCACAGGGATTTCAATCAGCCCCAGCATTTT.

This sequence joins TRBV10-3 and TRBJ2-1, with TRBD1 matching 8 bases. The V and J ends lost 4 bases and 3 bases, in that order; junction bases with no gene match: 8. CDR1 and CDR2 from the germline V gene are ENHRY and SYGVKD. The length of the CDR3 is 16 residues. CDR3 sequence reads: CAISGSTGQDYNEQFF. The CDR3, as DNA: TGTGCCATCAGTGGGTCGACGGGACAGGACTACAATGAGCAGTTCTTC.

The V gene is TRBV7-8, the J gene TRBJ2-5, with D perhaps matching TRBD2 (8 bases). The CDR3 is made up of 19 amino acids. CDR1 is SGHVS, CDR2 FQNEAQ, per germline. V was shortened by 8 bases and J by 1 base, with 29 bases between the two germline ends. The CDR3 here is CASRTSQGGSGRRQETQYF. DNA of the CDR3: TGTGCCAGCCGCACGAGCCAGGGGGGGAGCGGGAGACGCCAAGAGACCCAGTACTTC.

The chain recombines TRBV5-4 with TRBJ1-1; 7 bases line up with TRBD1. The J segment lost 0 bases and the V segment lost 6 bases, leaving 11 bases of the junction unmatched. Germline CDR1 reads SGHNT; CDR2 reads YYREEE (reference sequence). This CDR3 comprises 16 residues. The CDR3 DNA sequence: TGTGCCAGCATCTATGCACAGGGGACAATGAACACTGAAGCTTTCTTT. Translating it yields CASIYAQGTMNTEAFF.

The chain combines TRBV7-9 with TRBJ2-1; 9 bases align to TRBD2. Germline trimming cut 5 bases from V and 7 bases from J; bases unmatched to any gene: 6. This CDR3 has 14 residues. Germline loops: CDR1 SEHNR, CDR2 FQNEAQ (reference sequence). CDR3 DNA sequence: TGTGCCAGCAGCATGGGCCTAGCGGGGAATGAGCAGTTCTTC. Protein product: CASSMGLAGNEQFF.

V usage is TRBV19 and J usage is TRBJ2-2; 9 positions agree with TRBD2. V shed 3 bases and J 0 bases; nucleotides not matched to a gene: 8. This CDR3 is built from 18 residues. Germline V gene sequence: CDR1 LNHDA, CDR2 SQIVND (reference sequence). Here the CDR3 DNA reads TGTGCCAGTAGTATGTTGACTAGCGGCCTCGCGAACACCGGGGAGCTGTTTTTT. Amino acid sequence: CASSMLTSGLANTGELFF. The variable domain in full, with the rest retrieved from reference TRBV19 and TRBJ2-2, is DGGITQSPKYLFRKEGQNVTLSCEQNLNHDAMYWYRQDPGQGLRLIYYSQIVNDFQKGDIAEGYSVSREKKESFPLTVTSAQKNPTAFYLCASSMLTSGLANTGELFFGEGSRLTVL.

The chain joins TRBV3-1 (or the pseudogene TRBV3-2) to TRBJ2-7, with TRBD2 matching 12 bases. With V trimmed by 0 bases and J by 5 bases, 8 bases remained unmatched. The CDR3 is 17 residues long. In germline, CDR1 is LGHDT, CDR2 YNNKEL (reference sequence). Here the CDR3 reads CASSQEYLAGGDDEQYF. The CDR3, as DNA: TGTGCCAGCAGCCAAGAGTATCTAGCGGGAGGGGACGACGAGCAGTACTTC.

The chain couples TRBV9 to TRBJ2-2, with a weak D call TRBD1 (5 bases). CDR1 is SGDLS and CDR2 is YYNGEE in the germline V gene. CDR3 length: 17 amino acids. Trimming removed 1 base from V and 1 base from J, with 14 bases in between. CDR3 coding DNA: TGTGCCAGCAGCGTAAGGTTTGGGGCTGAGAACACCGGGGAGCTGTTTTTT. It codes for CASSVRFGAENTGELFF. Based on the CDR3 plus reference TRBV9 and TRBJ2-2, the full variable domain is DSGVTQTPKHLITATGQRVTLRCSPRSGDLSVYWYQQSLDQGLQFLIQYYNGEERAKGNILERFSAQQFPDLHSELNLSSLELGDSALYFCASSVRFGAENTGELFFGEGSRLTVL.

V gene TRBV4-3 combines with J gene TRBJ2-1, with D perhaps TRBD2 (6 bases). The germline CDR1 and CDR2 sequences are LGHNA and YSLEER. The CDR3 sequence is 15 residues long. Trimming left V 4 bases short and J 8 bases short, with 18 bases between. The CDR3 region is CASSRSPPGGYEQFF. The DNA for the CDR3 is TGCGCCAGCAGCCGGTCTCCGCCCGGGGGATATGAGCAGTTCTTC.

For the CDR3, the DNA is TGTGCCAGCGCCTCCTCCTGGGACAGGGCGCAGCCCCAGCATTTT. Its translation: CASASSWDRAQPQHF. The V and J genes are TRBV6-5 and TRBJ1-5; 9 positions agree with TRBD1. V lost 8 bases and J lost 7; bases outside the gene matches: 12. The CDR3 consists of 15 residues. CDR1 is MNHEY, CDR2 SVGAGI, per germline.

V usage is TRBV19 and J usage is TRBJ2-3, with 8 bases that match TRBD2. Germline CDR1 LNHDA, CDR2 SQIVND (reference sequence). The CDR3 runs 17 residues. After removal of 1 base from V and 2 bases from J, the junction contained 8 bases not matched to a gene. The CDR3 spells CASSIASSGGITDTQYF. CDR3 nucleotide sequence: TGTGCCAGTAGTATAGCATCAAGCGGGGGTATCACAGATACGCAGTATTTT.

J is TRBJ2-7 and V is TRBV19; the match to TRBD2 covers 10 bases. This CDR3 contains 19 residues. Germline CDR1 reads LNHDA; CDR2 reads SQIVND (reference sequence). V lost 4 bases and J lost 0; bases outside the gene matches: 15. The CDR3 region has the DNA TGTGCCAGTAGTACCCCCCCGGTCGCTAGCGGGAGTTACTCCTACGAGCAGTACTTC. It yields the protein CASSTPPVASGSYSYEQYF.

The chain uses TRBV5-1 and TRBJ2-7; 7 bases map to TRBD2. The germline V gene has CDR1 SGHRS and CDR2 YFSETQ. CDR3 length equals 14 residues. V lost 4 bases to trimming and J lost 2 bases; unmatched junction nucleotides: 6. Here the CDR3 DNA reads TGCGCCAGCAGCGTGGGACTACCCGCCTACGAGCAGTACTTC. It is translated as CASSVGLPAYEQYF.

This clone occurred once. The chain combines TRBV19 with TRBJ1-1; TRBD1 agrees at 7 bases. CDR1 and CDR2 (germline): LNHDA, SQIVND (reference sequence). The CDR3 is 16 residues long. J lost 0 bases, V lost 9 bases, and 13 bases had no gene match. DNA of the CDR3: TGTGCCAGCCACTACTTGGCAGGGGGGATGAACACTGAAGCTTTCTTT. Its translation is CASHYLAGGMNTEAFF.